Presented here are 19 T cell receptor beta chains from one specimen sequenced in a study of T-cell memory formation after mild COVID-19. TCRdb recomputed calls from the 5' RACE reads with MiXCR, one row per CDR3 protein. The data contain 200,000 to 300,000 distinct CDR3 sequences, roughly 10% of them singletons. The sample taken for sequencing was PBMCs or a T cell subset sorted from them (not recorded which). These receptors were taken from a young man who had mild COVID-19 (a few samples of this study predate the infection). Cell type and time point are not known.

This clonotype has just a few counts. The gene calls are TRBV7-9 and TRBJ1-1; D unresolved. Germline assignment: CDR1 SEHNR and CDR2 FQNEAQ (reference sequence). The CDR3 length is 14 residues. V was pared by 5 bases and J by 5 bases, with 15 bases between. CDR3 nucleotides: TGTGCCAGCAGCCCTATGAGGGTGGGTACTGAAGCTTTCTTT. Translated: CASSPMRVGTEAFF.

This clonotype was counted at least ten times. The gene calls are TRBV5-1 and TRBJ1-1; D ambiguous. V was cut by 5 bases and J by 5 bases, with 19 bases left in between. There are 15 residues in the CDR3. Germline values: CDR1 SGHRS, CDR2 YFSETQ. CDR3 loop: CASSLLLGKETEAFF. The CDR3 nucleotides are TGCGCCAGCAGTTTACTATTGGGAAAAGAGACTGAAGCTTTCTTT. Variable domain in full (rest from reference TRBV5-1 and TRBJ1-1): KAGVTQTPRYLIKTRGQQVTLSCSPISGHRSVSWYQQTPGQGLQFLFEYFSETQRNKGNFPGRFSGRQFSNSRSEMNVSTLELGDSALYLCASSLLLGKETEAFFGQGTRLTVV.

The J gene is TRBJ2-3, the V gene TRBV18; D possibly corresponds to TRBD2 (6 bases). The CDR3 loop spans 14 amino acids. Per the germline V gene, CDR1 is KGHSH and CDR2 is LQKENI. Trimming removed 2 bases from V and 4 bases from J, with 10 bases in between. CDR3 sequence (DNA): TGTGCCAGCTCACCATTCTCGGGGGCAGATACGCAGTATTTT. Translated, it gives CASSPFSGADTQYF. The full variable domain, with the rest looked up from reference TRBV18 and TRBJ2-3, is NAGVMQNPRHLVRRRGQEARLRCSPMKGHSHVYWYRQLPEEGLKFMVYLQKENIIDESGMPKERFSAEFPKEGPSILRIQQVVRGDSAAYFCASSPFSGADTQYFGPGTRLTVL.

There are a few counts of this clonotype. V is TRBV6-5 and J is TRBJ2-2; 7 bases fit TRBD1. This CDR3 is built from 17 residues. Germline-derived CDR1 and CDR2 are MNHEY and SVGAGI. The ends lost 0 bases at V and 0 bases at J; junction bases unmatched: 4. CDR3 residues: CASSYSLTGANTGELFF. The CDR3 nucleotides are TGTGCCAGCAGTTACTCCCTTACAGGGGCGAACACCGGGGAGCTGTTTTTT.

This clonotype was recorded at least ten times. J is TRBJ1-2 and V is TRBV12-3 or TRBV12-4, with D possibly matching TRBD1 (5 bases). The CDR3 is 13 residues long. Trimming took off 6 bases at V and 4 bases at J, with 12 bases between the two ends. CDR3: CASSPRGGYGYTF. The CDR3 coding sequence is TGTGCCAGCAGCCCGAGGGGCGGCTATGGCTACACCTTC.

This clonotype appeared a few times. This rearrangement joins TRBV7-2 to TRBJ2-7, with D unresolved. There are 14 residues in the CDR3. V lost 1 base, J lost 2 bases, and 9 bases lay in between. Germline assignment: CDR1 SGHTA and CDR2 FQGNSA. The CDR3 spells CASSLVGGPYEQYF. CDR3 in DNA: TGTGCCAGCAGCTTAGTGGGTGGGCCCTACGAGCAGTACTTC. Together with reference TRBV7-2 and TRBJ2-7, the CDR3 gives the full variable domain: GAGVSQSPSNKVTEKGKDVELRCDPISGHTALYWYRQSLGQGLEFLIYFQGNSAPDKSGLPSDRFSAERTGGSVSTLTIQRTQQEDSAVYLCASSLVGGPYEQYFGPGTRLTVT.

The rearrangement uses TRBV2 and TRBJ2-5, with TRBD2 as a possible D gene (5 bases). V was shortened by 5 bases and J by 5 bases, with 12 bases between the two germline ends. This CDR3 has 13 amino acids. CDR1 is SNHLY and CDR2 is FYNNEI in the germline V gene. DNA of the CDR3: TGTGCCAGCAGTACCAACAGAGGGGAGACCCAGTACTTC. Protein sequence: CASSTNRGETQYF.

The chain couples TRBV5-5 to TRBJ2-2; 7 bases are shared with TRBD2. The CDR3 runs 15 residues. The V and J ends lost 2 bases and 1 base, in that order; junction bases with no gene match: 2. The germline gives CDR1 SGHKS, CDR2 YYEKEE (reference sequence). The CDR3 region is CASSLLAMNTGELFF. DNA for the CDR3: TGTGCCAGCAGCTTACTAGCGATGAACACCGGGGAGCTGTTTTTT.

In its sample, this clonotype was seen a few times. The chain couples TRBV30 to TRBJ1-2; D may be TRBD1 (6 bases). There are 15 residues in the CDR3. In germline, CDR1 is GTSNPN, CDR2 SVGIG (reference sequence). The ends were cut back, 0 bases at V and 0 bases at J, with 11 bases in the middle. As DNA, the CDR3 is TGTGCCTGGAGTGTCGTAGCAGGGGCTAACTATGGCTACACCTTC. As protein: CAWSVVAGANYGYTF.

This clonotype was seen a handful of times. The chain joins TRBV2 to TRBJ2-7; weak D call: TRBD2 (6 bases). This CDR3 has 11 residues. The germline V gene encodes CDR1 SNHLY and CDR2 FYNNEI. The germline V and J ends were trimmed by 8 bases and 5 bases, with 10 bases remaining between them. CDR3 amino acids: CASGRRDEQYV. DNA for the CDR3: TGTGCCAGCGGGAGGAGGGACGAGCAGTACGTC.

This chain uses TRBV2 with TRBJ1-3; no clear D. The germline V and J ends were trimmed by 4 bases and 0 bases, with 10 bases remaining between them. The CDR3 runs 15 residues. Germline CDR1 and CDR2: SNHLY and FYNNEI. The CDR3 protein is CASSVSDGSGNTIYF. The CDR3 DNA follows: TGTGCCAGCAGTGTCTCGGACGGCTCTGGAAACACCATATATTTT.

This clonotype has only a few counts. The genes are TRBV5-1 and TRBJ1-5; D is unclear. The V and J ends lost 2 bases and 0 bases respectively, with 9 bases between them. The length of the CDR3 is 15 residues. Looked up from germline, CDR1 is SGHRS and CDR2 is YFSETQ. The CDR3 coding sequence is TGCGCCAGCAGCTTATATGGGGATAGCAATCAGCCCCAGCATTTT. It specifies CASSLYGDSNQPQHF.

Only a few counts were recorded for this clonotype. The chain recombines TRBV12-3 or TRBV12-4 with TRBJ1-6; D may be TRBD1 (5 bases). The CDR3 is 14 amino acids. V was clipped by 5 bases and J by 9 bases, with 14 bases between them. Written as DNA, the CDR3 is TGTGCCAGCAGTAAAGACAGAGCTCTTTCACCCCTCCACTTT. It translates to CASSKDRALSPLHF.

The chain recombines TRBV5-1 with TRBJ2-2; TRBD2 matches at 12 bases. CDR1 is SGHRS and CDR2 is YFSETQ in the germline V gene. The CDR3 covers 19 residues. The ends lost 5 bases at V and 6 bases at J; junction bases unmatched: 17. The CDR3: CASSFRTSGAPSFAGELFF. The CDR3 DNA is TGCGCCAGCAGTTTCCGGACTAGCGGGGCCCCCTCATTCGCCGGGGAGCTGTTTTTT.

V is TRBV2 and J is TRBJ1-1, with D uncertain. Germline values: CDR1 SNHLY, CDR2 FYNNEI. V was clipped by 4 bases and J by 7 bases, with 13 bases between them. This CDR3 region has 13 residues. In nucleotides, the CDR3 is TGTGCCAGCAGTGGTTGGGCTGGTAATGAAGCTTTCTTT. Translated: CASSGWAGNEAFF.

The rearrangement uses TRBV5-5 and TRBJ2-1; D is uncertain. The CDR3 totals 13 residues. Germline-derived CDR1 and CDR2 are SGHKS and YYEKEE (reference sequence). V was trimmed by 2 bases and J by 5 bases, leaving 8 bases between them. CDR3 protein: CASSLVPDNEQFF. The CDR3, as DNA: TGTGCCAGCAGCTTAGTCCCAGACAATGAGCAGTTCTTC.

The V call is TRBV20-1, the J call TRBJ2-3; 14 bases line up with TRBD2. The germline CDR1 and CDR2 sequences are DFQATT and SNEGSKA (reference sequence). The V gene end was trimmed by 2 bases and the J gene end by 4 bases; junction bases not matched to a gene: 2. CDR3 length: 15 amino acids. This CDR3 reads CSARRLAGGADTQYF. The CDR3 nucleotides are TGCAGTGCTAGACGACTAGCGGGGGGGGCAGATACGCAGTATTTT.

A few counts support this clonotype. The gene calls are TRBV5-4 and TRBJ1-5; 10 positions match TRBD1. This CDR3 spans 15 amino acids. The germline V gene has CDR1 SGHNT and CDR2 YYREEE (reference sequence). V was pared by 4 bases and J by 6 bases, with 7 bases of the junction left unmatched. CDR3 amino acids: CASSAGQGRGQPQHF. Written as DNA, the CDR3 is TGTGCCAGCAGCGCGGGACAGGGGAGAGGTCAGCCCCAGCATTTT. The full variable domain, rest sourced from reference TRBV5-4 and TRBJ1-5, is ETGVTQSPTHLIKTRGQQVTLRCSSQSGHNTVSWYQQALGQGPQFIFQYYREEENGRGNFPPRFSGLQFPNYSSELNVNALELDDSALYLCASSAGQGRGQPQHFGDGTRLSIL.

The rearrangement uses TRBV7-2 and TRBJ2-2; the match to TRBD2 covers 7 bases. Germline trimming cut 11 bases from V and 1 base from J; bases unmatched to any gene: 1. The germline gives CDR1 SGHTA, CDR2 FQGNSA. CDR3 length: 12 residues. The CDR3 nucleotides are TGTGCCGGGGGGGAGAACACCGGGGAGCTGTTTTTT. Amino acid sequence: CAGGENTGELFF.